The 12 T cell receptor beta chains given below trace back to one sample, sequenced in a study of OX40 agonist ivuxolimab in advanced cancers. Only in-frame clones appear in the TCRdb table, and some are missing; sequencing was by immunoSEQ multiplex PCR. Among tens of thousands of clones listed, approximately 92% were seen once. This specimen consisted of CD4+ or CD8+ T cells sorted from blood, obtained in a trial of the OX40 agonist ivuxolimab. These receptors were taken from an adult with an advanced solid tumor such as melanoma, head and neck, liver or kidney cancer.

The rearrangement joins TRBV9 to TRBJ2-2; D is possibly TRBD1 or TRBD2 (6 bases each). Germline V lookup: CDR1 SGDLS, CDR2 YYNGEE. Trimming left V 5 bases short and J 4 bases short, with 18 bases between. This CDR3 is built from 16 residues. CDR3 loop: CASSGGPGSITGELFF. The CDR3 bases are TGTGCCAGCAGTGGGGGGCCCGGGAGTATCACCGGGGAGCTGTTTTTT.

The J gene is TRBJ2-5, the V gene TRBV7-8, with D possibly TRBD2 on 7 matching bases. The CDR3 has 16 residues. Germline-derived CDR1 and CDR2 are SGHVS and FQNEAQ. V was pared by 0 bases and J by 4 bases, with 15 bases between. The CDR3: CASSLAAGARPETQYF. The CDR3 DNA reads as TGTGCCAGCAGCTTAGCGGCGGGGGCTCGGCCAGAGACCCAGTACTTC.

The chain recombines TRBV19 with TRBJ2-2, with 9 bases fitting TRBD1. CDR1 and CDR2 (germline): LNHDA, SQIVND (reference sequence). The CDR3 extends over 15 amino acids. Trimming at V came to 5 bases and at J to 6 bases, leaving 7 bases not matched to a gene. DNA for the CDR3: TGTGCCAGTAGTCCTCGGGACAGGGCGGCCGGGGAGCTGTTTTTT. Translating it yields CASSPRDRAAGELFF.

V gene TRBV5-1 combines with J gene TRBJ2-7, with 7 bases matching TRBD1. Per germline, CDR1 SGHRS and CDR2 YFSETQ. This CDR3 is built from 14 residues. Unmatched junction bases numbered 17, after V lost 4 bases and J lost 13 bases. This CDR3 is CASSPGDSAHPEYV. In nucleotides, the CDR3 is TGCGCCAGCAGCCCAGGGGACAGTGCCCACCCGGAATACGTC.

The chain carries TRBV27 and TRBJ1-1, with D perhaps TRBD1 (6 bases). Germline lookup yields CDR1 MNHEY and CDR2 SMNVEV (reference sequence). V gave up 5 bases and J gave up 1 base, with 8 bases separating them. CDR3 length: 13 amino acids. The CDR3 reads CASSIQGNTEAFF. The CDR3 DNA reads TGTGCCAGCAGTATACAGGGGAACACTGAAGCTTTCTTT.

This chain connects TRBV11-3 to TRBJ2-2; no definite D call. This CDR3 contains 12 residues. V was trimmed by 1 base and J by 8 bases, leaving 5 bases between them. Germline V gene sequence: CDR1 SGHNT, CDR2 YENEEA. The CDR3 here is CASSLVQGELFF. The CDR3 DNA is TGTGCCAGCAGCTTAGTCCAGGGGGAGCTGTTTTTT.

This chain connects TRBV11-3 to TRBJ1-2; D gene ambiguous. Trimming left V 1 base short and J 4 bases short, with 13 bases between. Germline CDR1 reads SGHNT; CDR2 reads YENEEA. There are 15 residues in the CDR3. CDR3 nucleotides: TGTGCCAGCAGCTTAGTAGTCGAAGGCCTCTATGGCTACACCTTC. Its translation is CASSLVVEGLYGYTF.

This chain connects TRBV7-2 to TRBJ2-7; D gene uncertain. This CDR3 is 17 amino acids long. Between the trimmed V and J ends, which lost 1 base and 3 bases, there was a span of 19 bases. The germline CDR1 and CDR2 sequences are SGHTA and FQGNSA. DNA of the CDR3: TGTGCCAGCAGCTTAGTGTGGAGCGCAGCCCTTCTCTACGAGCAGTACTTC. Amino acids: CASSLVWSAALLYEQYF. The full variable domain, rest sourced from reference TRBV7-2 and TRBJ2-7, is GAGVSQSPSNKVTEKGKDVELRCDPISGHTALYWYRQSLGQGLEFLIYFQGNSAPDKSGLPSDRFSAERTGGSVSTLTIQRTQQEDSAVYLCASSLVWSAALLYEQYFGPGTRLTVT.

V gene TRBV13 combines with J gene TRBJ2-1; 13 nucleotides agree with TRBD2. The CDR3 contains 18 residues. V shed 5 bases, J shed 6 bases, and the junction held 13 bases outside the gene matches. Germline V CDR1 and CDR2: PRHDT, FYEKMQ (reference sequence). For the CDR3, the DNA is TGTGCCAGCAGCACCTTGACTAGCGGGAGGTCTTACAGCAATGAGCAGTTCTTC. Protein sequence: CASSTLTSGRSYSNEQFF.

The rearrangement joins TRBV7-9 to TRBJ2-1, with 7 bases that match TRBD2. The trim removed 6 bases at V and 6 bases at J, leaving 14 bases unmatched. The CDR3 is made up of 16 amino acids. Germline V lookup: CDR1 SEHNR, CDR2 FQNEAQ (reference sequence). CDR3 amino acids: CASSALRGSGGNEQFF. The DNA for the CDR3 is TGTGCCAGCAGTGCCCTACGCGGGAGTGGTGGCAATGAGCAGTTCTTC.

This clone was observed a single time. The chain carries TRBV14 and TRBJ1-2; D ambiguous. Germline V CDR1 and CDR2: SGHDN, FVKESK. CDR3 length: 14 amino acids. V was cut by 1 base and J by 4 bases, with 10 bases left in between. CDR3 amino acids: CASSQGNGGYGYTF. Here the CDR3 DNA reads TGTGCCAGCAGCCAAGGGAACGGCGGCTATGGCTACACCTTC. Full variable domain (missing parts from reference TRBV14 and TRBJ1-2): EAGVTQFPSHSVIEKGQTVTLRCDPISGHDNLYWYRRVMGKEIKFLLHFVKESKQDESGMPNNRFLAERTGGTYSTLKVQPAELEDSGVYFCASSQGNGGYGYTFGSGTRLTVV.

The chain couples TRBV19 to TRBJ2-5, with TRBD1 identical over 8 bases. TRBJ2-7 matches the DNA end more closely, so the J call is doubtful. Germline CDR1 reads LNHDA; CDR2 reads SQIVND (reference sequence). There are 15 residues in the CDR3. This chain's CDR3 is CASSIGQGQFYEQYF. CDR3 nucleotides: TGTGCCAGTAGTATCGGACAGGGTCAATTCTACGAGCAGTACTTC.